This TCR beta chain was sequenced for a study of neurological immune-mediated disorders. Trimming cost V 2 bases and J 11 bases; bases outside gene matches: 9. Germline V gene data show CDR1 as MDHEN and CDR2 as SYDVKM. The CDR3 has 14 amino acids. The making of cDNA relied on 5'RACE with 10-nucleotide random UMIs. MiXCR, run by TCRdb on the 5' RACE reads, gives a single entry per CDR3 protein. Of 70,000 to 95,000 distinct CDR3 sequences in the sample, 17% are singletons; the top ten hold approximately 15%. As concerns this clonotype: The antigen is not known.

Points from the study as a whole: Because no CDR3 amino acid sequences were shared across subjects by expanded clones, private repertoires were suggested in all groups.

Sequencing was performed on PBMCs. The receptor was isolated from a woman aged 40 to 49 in good health. The rearrangement uses TRBV28 and TRBJ2-1, with 7 nucleotides matching TRBD1. The chain's CDR3 is CASSLHGTVGKQFF. In nucleotides, the CDR3 is TGTGCCAGCAGTTTACACGGGACAGTGGGTAAGCAGTTCTTC.